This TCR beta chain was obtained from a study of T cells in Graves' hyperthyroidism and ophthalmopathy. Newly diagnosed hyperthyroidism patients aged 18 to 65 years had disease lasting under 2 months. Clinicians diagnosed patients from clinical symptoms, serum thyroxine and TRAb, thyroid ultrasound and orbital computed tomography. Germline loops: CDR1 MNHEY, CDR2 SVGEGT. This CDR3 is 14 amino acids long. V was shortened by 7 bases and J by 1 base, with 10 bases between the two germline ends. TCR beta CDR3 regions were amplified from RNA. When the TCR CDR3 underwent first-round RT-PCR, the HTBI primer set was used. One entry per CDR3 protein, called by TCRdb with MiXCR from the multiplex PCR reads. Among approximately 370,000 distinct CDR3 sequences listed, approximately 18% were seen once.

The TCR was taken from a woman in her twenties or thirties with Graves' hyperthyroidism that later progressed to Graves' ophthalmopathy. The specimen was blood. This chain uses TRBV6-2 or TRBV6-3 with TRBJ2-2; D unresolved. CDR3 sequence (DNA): TGTGCCAGCATGGAGCGACAGAACACCGGGGAGCTGTTTTTT. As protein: CASMERQNTGELFF.